This T cell receptor (beta chain) is from a study of cytomegalovirus exposure and HLA in healthy donors. Study findings and constraints: A few of the chains that were CMV-associated were confirmed in vitro to be specific for CMV antigens.

Regarding this clone: Its antigen is unknown.

Generated by immunoSEQ multiplex PCR, the TCRdb table keeps only in-frame clones and is missing some. This sample has approximately 210,000 clones, with 88% found just once. CDR3 size: 12 residues. Trimming pared 4 bases from V and 1 base from J, leaving 7 bases between. Germline values: CDR1 SQVTM, CDR2 ANQGSEA. Material for sequencing was PBMCs. The clonotype was recovered from a woman aged 18-29 years in good health and CMV-seronegative. V usage is TRBV29-1 and J usage is TRBJ1-1; a weak D match, TRBD1 (5 bases). The CDR3 region is CSVVQGNTEAFF. CDR3 DNA: TGCAGCGTTGTCCAGGGGAACACTGAAGCTTTCTTT. Based on the CDR3 plus reference TRBV29-1 and TRBJ1-1, the full variable domain is SAVISQKPSRDICQRGTSLTIQCQVDSQVTMMFWYRQQPGQSLTLIATANQGSEATYESGFVIDKFPISRPNLTFSTLTVSNMSPEDSSIYLCSVVQGNTEAFFGQGTRLTVV.